The next 30 T cell receptor beta chains were all read from a single sample in a study of T cell responses to AZD1222 COVID-19 vaccine. TCRdb's copy holds only in-frame clones and misses some; the assay was immunoSEQ multiplex PCR. The sample holds about 130,000 clones, about 93% seen once. The sequences come from peripheral blood, collected 28 days after the second AZD1222 dose. The receptors were sampled from an adult who received the AZD1222 COVID-19 vaccine.

The rearrangement links TRBV10-2 to TRBJ2-2; D gene unclear. The CDR3 runs to 12 residues. Germline V gene lookup returns CDR1 WSHSY and CDR2 SAAADI. The V and J ends lost 3 bases and 5 bases respectively, with 4 bases between them. The CDR3 nucleotides read TGCGCCAGCAGTGACTCTACCGGGGAGCTGTTTTTT. Its translation: CASSDSTGELFF.

The V and J genes are TRBV11-3 and TRBJ1-6; D uncertain. Germline-derived CDR1 and CDR2 are SGHNT and YENEEA. Deletions cut 1 base from V and 6 bases from J, with 4 bases between. CDR3 length: 13 residues. In DNA, the CDR3 is TGTGCCAGCAGCTTAGGATTTAATTCACCCCTCCACTTT. Its translation is CASSLGFNSPLHF.

The rearrangement joins TRBV28 to TRBJ1-3, with D unresolved. Germline V gives CDR1 MDHEN, CDR2 SYDVKM. This CDR3 has 14 residues. V was trimmed by 10 bases and J by 2 bases, leaving 15 bases between them. CDR3: CAISHMETGNTIYF. CDR3 bases: TGTGCCATCTCTCACATGGAGACTGGAAACACCATATATTTT.

The chain combines TRBV14 with TRBJ2-1, with D unclear. CDR1 and CDR2 from the germline V gene are SGHDN and FVKESK. The CDR3 spans 12 residues. Trimming shortened V by 4 bases and J by 5 bases, and 6 bases separated the two germline ends. The chain's CDR3 is CASSPWDNEQFF. In DNA, the CDR3 is TGTGCCAGCAGCCCTTGGGACAATGAGCAGTTCTTC.

The rearrangement joins TRBV7-8 to TRBJ1-3; D remains unclear. Trimming stripped 7 bases from V and 4 bases from J, with 8 bases between. CDR1 SGHVS and CDR2 FQNEAQ come from the germline V gene. The CDR3 has 12 amino acids. The DNA of the CDR3 is TGTGCCAGCAAAGGACCCGGAAACACCATATATTTT. This gives the protein CASKGPGNTIYF. The full variable domain, with the rest looked up from reference TRBV7-8 and TRBJ1-3, is GAGVSQSPRYKVAKRGQDVALRCDPISGHVSLFWYQQALGQGPEFLTYFQNEAQLDKSGLPSDRFFAERPEGSVSTLKIQRTQQEDSAVYLCASKGPGNTIYFGEGSWLTVV.

The V call is TRBV18, the J call TRBJ1-1, with 9 bases aligning to TRBD1. CDR1 is KGHSH, CDR2 LQKENI, per germline. V dropped 1 base and J dropped 4; count of bases not matched to a gene: 4. CDR3 length: 15 residues. For the CDR3, the DNA is TGTGCCAGCTCACCACTACGGGACAGGGCCACTGAAGCTTTCTTT. Its translation: CASSPLRDRATEAFF.

There are a few counts of this clone. The chain recombines TRBV7-9 with TRBJ1-6; TRBD1 agrees at 10 bases. The J segment lost 7 bases and the V segment lost 5 bases, leaving 11 bases of the junction unmatched. Per the germline V gene, CDR1 is SEHNR and CDR2 is FQNEAQ (reference sequence). The CDR3 runs to 17 residues. As DNA, the CDR3 is TGTGCCAGCAGCGTCAGTAGATTGGACAGGGGGAATTCACCCCTCCACTTT. As protein: CASSVSRLDRGNSPLHF.

The gene calls are TRBV10-3 and TRBJ2-2; 14 positions agree with TRBD2. The CDR3 contains 17 residues. Trimming at V came to 6 bases and at J to 6 bases, leaving 9 bases not matched to a gene. Germline assignment: CDR1 ENHRY and CDR2 SYGVKD. CDR3 nucleotides: TGTGCCATCAGCGTCGGGACTAGCGGGGGTGGCGCCGGGGAGCTGTTTTTT. Its protein product is CAISVGTSGGGAGELFF.

The rearrangement joins TRBV4-1 to TRBJ1-2; maybe TRBD1 (5 bases). The CDR3 extends over 15 amino acids. Germline V gene data show CDR1 as MGHRA and CDR2 as YSYEKL. Trimming left V 4 bases short and J 2 bases short, with 14 bases between. The CDR3 coding sequence is TGCGCCAGCAGCCCCGGGACGGAAAGAAACTATGGCTACACCTTC. This translates into CASSPGTERNYGYTF.

The CDR3 sequence is CASSFGSEAFF. Written as DNA, the CDR3 is TGTGCCAGCAGTTTCGGGTCAGAAGCTTTCTTT. This rearrangement joins TRBV12-3 or TRBV12-4 to TRBJ1-1; D is unresolved. V lost 3 bases, J lost 8 bases, and 7 bases lay in between. This CDR3 is built from 11 residues.

The table lists this clone with a count of one. The chain joins TRBV30 to TRBJ2-6; D is unclear. Germline values: CDR1 GTSNPN, CDR2 SVGIG (reference sequence). Trimming took off 3 bases at V and 5 bases at J, with 17 bases between the two ends. This CDR3 region has 16 residues. CDR3 sequence (DNA): TGTGCCTGGAGCACACCCCAAGGTCTAAGGGCCAACGTCCTGACTTTC. Translating it yields CAWSTPQGLRANVLTF. Supplemented by reference TRBV30 and TRBJ2-6, the full variable domain reads SQTIHQWPATLVQPVGSPLSLECTVEGTSNPNLYWYRQAAGRGLQLLFYSVGIGQISSEVPQNLSASRPQDRQFILSSKKLLLSDSGFYLCAWSTPQGLRANVLTFGAGSRLTVL.

This clone was seen more than once but under ten times. The rearrangement links TRBV2 to TRBJ2-3, with D perhaps matching TRBD1 or TRBD2 (5 bases each). V lost 7 bases, J lost 4 bases, and 9 bases lay in between. CDR1 and CDR2 from the germline V gene are SNHLY and FYNNEI. The CDR3 is 12 residues long. The CDR3 here is CASTRGPDTQYF. CDR3 DNA sequence: TGTGCCAGCACCCGGGGCCCAGATACGCAGTATTTT.

The chain employs TRBV7-9 and TRBJ2-3; the D is unclear. The germline V gene has CDR1 SEHNR and CDR2 FQNEAQ (reference sequence). The CDR3 covers 12 residues. V was cut by 6 bases and J by 3 bases, with 7 bases left in between. CDR3 DNA sequence: TGTGCCAGCAGGTCTTTAACAGATACGCAGTATTTT. Translating it yields CASRSLTDTQYF.

This clone has only a few counts. This chain connects TRBV11-2 to TRBJ2-5, with 10 bases matching TRBD1. CDR3 length: 15 amino acids. CDR1 and CDR2 (germline): SGHAT, FQNNGV. V lost 3 bases to trimming and J lost 5 bases; unmatched junction nucleotides: 6. The CDR3 DNA is TGTGCCAGCAGCTTCGGGACAGGGGCTATCGAGACCCAGTACTTC. This codes for CASSFGTGAIETQYF.

V and J are TRBV4-1 and TRBJ2-2; D is perhaps TRBD2 (6 bases). Trimming pared 4 bases from V and 1 base from J, leaving 13 bases between. The length of the CDR3 is 16 residues. Germline CDR1 is MGHRA and CDR2 is YSYEKL. This CDR3 is CASSPMMGGNTGELFF. CDR3 nucleotide sequence: TGCGCCAGCAGCCCGATGATGGGGGGGAACACCGGGGAGCTGTTTTTT.

The chain has TRBV10-3 and TRBJ1-5; a weak D match, TRBD1 (6 bases). Trimming pared 3 bases from V and 5 bases from J, leaving 11 bases between. This CDR3 has 14 amino acids. Germline loops: CDR1 ENHRY, CDR2 SYGVKD. CDR3 nucleotide sequence: TGTGCCATCAGTGAAATCCCAGGGGATCAGCCCCAGCATTTT. Amino acid sequence: CAISEIPGDQPQHF.

This chain connects TRBV28 to TRBJ1-1, with 7 nucleotides matching TRBD1. The V and J ends lost 4 bases and 0 bases, in that order; junction bases with no gene match: 2. Germline values: CDR1 MDHEN, CDR2 SYDVKM. The CDR3 loop spans 14 amino acids. CDR3 bases: TGTGCCAGCAGTTCGGGACAGATGAACACTGAAGCTTTCTTT. This gives the protein CASSSGQMNTEAFF.

The CDR3 sequence: CASDPGNQETQYF. The CDR3 region has the DNA TGTGCCAGCGACCCGGGGAACCAAGAGACCCAGTACTTC. The chain employs TRBV5-4 and TRBJ2-5; a weak D match, TRBD2 (5 bases). The V gene's germline CDR1 is SGHNT and CDR2 YYREEE (reference sequence). The CDR3 extends over 13 amino acids. V was pared by 7 bases and J by 0 bases, with 10 bases between.

V usage is TRBV30 and J usage is TRBJ1-1; weak D call: TRBD1 (5 bases). V gave up 4 bases and J gave up 4 bases, with 19 bases separating them. CDR3 length: 15 amino acids. Germline V gene lookup returns CDR1 GTSNPN and CDR2 SVGIG (reference sequence). CDR3 DNA sequence: TGTGCCTGGATCGGACAATTTGGCCAGGGCACTGAAGCTTTCTTT. This sequence encodes CAWIGQFGQGTEAFF.

This chain uses TRBV19 with TRBJ2-7, with D possibly being TRBD2 (5 bases). The V gene lost 10 bases and the J gene lost 2 bases, with 15 bases spanning the gap. CDR3 size: 13 residues. Germline-derived CDR1 and CDR2 are LNHDA and SQIVND (reference sequence). CDR3 region: CATRQSGTYEQYF. DNA of the CDR3: TGTGCCACTAGGCAATCGGGGACCTACGAGCAGTACTTC.

The chain has TRBV7-9 and TRBJ1-2; D is unclear. CDR1 is SEHNR, CDR2 FQNEAQ, per germline (reference sequence). There are 13 residues in the CDR3. The V and J ends lost 5 bases and 1 base respectively, with 8 bases between them. CDR3 in amino acids: CASSPINNYGYTF. DNA for the CDR3: TGTGCCAGCAGCCCCATTAATAACTATGGCTACACCTTC.

This clone was observed once. The chain recombines TRBV4-2 with TRBJ2-7; TRBD1 or TRBD2 may be the D gene (6 bases each). CDR3 length equals 15 residues. Germline loops: CDR1 LGHNA, CDR2 YNFKEQ. Trimming stripped 0 bases from V and 5 bases from J, with 14 bases between. Here the CDR3 reads CASSQEGTGADEQYF. The CDR3 DNA follows: TGTGCCAGCAGCCAAGAGGGAACGGGGGCAGACGAGCAGTACTTC.

This sequence joins TRBV4-1 and TRBJ2-7; D is possibly TRBD1 (5 bases). Trimming left V 4 bases short and J 2 bases short, with 15 bases between. The germline gives CDR1 MGHRA, CDR2 YSYEKL. This CDR3 has 15 amino acids. The CDR3 DNA reads as TGCGCCAGCAGCCCCAGAAGGCAGGGAACCTACGAGCAGTACTTC. It yields the protein CASSPRRQGTYEQYF.

The V gene is TRBV11-3, the J gene TRBJ1-1; a possible D gene is TRBD1 (6 bases). Trimming took off 0 bases at V and 4 bases at J, with 12 bases between the two ends. Germline CDR1 SGHNT, CDR2 YENEEA. The CDR3 is 15 residues long. In nucleotides, the CDR3 is TGTGCCAGCAGCTTAGAGGGGGCGCTGGGCACTGAAGCTTTCTTT. This gives the protein CASSLEGALGTEAFF.

This sequence joins TRBV18 and TRBJ1-3; 7 bases match TRBD1. This CDR3 region has 15 residues. Germline V gene sequence: CDR1 KGHSH, CDR2 LQKENI. Trimming removed 2 bases from V and 2 bases from J; junction bases left unmatched: 3. CDR3 nucleotides: TGTGCCAGCTCACCAACAGGGGCAACTGGAAACACCATATATTTT. It translates to CASSPTGATGNTIYF.

V is TRBV7-8 and J is TRBJ2-3; a possible D gene is TRBD1 (6 bases). Trimming shortened V by 5 bases and J by 0 bases, and 15 bases separated the two germline ends. The CDR3 covers 16 residues. Germline V lookup: CDR1 SGHVS, CDR2 FQNEAQ. CDR3 in DNA: TGTGCCAGCAGCATGTTACAGGGATCTAGCACAGATACGCAGTATTTT. Its translation: CASSMLQGSSTDTQYF.

V gene TRBV6-5 combines with J gene TRBJ1-2; TRBD1 is a possible D gene (6 bases). This CDR3 region has 14 residues. Germline loops: CDR1 MNHEY, CDR2 SVGAGI. Trimming shortened V by 7 bases and J by 4 bases, and 16 bases separated the two germline ends. The CDR3 reads CASTQTQGGYGYTF. The DNA of the CDR3 is TGTGCCAGCACCCAGACACAGGGAGGCTATGGCTACACCTTC.

This chain links TRBV7-2 with TRBJ1-2; D unresolved. V was shortened by 5 bases and J by 8 bases, with 12 bases between the two germline ends. The V gene's germline CDR1 is SGHTA and CDR2 FQGNSA. This CDR3 has 12 residues. In nucleotides, the CDR3 is TGTGCCAGCAGCCGATTGGGGTACGGCTACACCTTC. Its translation: CASSRLGYGYTF.

The rearrangement uses TRBV11-2 and TRBJ2-3; D is tentatively TRBD1 or TRBD2 (6 bases each). Germline V lookup: CDR1 SGHAT, CDR2 FQNNGV. V was shortened by 6 bases and J by 6 bases, with 13 bases between the two germline ends. This CDR3 is built from 13 residues. The CDR3 bases are TGTGCCAGCAGATTGCTAGGGGGGGATACGCAGTATTTT. It translates to CASRLLGGDTQYF.

The chain uses TRBV12-3 or TRBV12-4 and TRBJ1-1; a possible D gene is TRBD1 (6 bases). The germline V and J ends were trimmed by 4 bases and 7 bases, with 13 bases remaining between them. The CDR3 contains 13 residues. This chain's CDR3 is CASSSPGQIEAFF. CDR3 DNA sequence: TGTGCCAGCAGTTCCCCCGGACAGATTGAAGCTTTCTTT.